This TCR beta chain was profiled in a study of blood T cell repertoires in COVID-19. TCRdb's copy holds only in-frame clones and misses some; the assay was immunoSEQ multiplex PCR. Counted here are 100,000 to 150,000 clones, 75% to 90% occurring once; the ten biggest clones make up approximately 4.3%. This clonotype originated in a man aged 55 to 70 with COVID-19, enrolled during active disease. The specimen sequenced was peripheral blood.

The CDR3 is CASSLGGQYGYTF. The CDR3 bases are TGCGCCAGCAGCTTGGGCGGGCAGTATGGCTACACCTTC. V usage is TRBV5-1 and J usage is TRBJ1-2; D is undetermined. The CDR3 loop spans 13 amino acids. V lost 0 bases and J lost 5, with 8 bases in between. Germline CDR1 and CDR2: SGHRS and YFSETQ.